Sequencing of this T cell receptor (beta chain) was carried out in a study of untreated major depressive disorder. Using immunoSEQ multiplex PCR, the repertoire was profiled, and TCRdb retains in-frame clones only, with some absent. This table holds some 13,000 clones, around nine tenths found once. Overall study results and limits: Only three preselected Vbeta families were compared in sequencing. Depressed patients' CD4+ T cells carried increased TRBV05-01 (Vbeta 5.1) usage versus control CD4+ T cells. TRBV25-01 and TRBV02-01 followed the flow pattern without significance.

Participants were all of European descent. Patients were free of psychiatric medication for at least 8 weeks. About this clone itself: The antigen is unknown.

Trimming at V came to 8 bases and at J to 0 bases, leaving 7 bases not matched to a gene. The CDR3 consists of 17 residues. Looked up from germline, CDR1 is SGHNT and CDR2 is YENEEA. The chain has TRBV11-3 and TRBJ2-2, with 12 bases fitting TRBD2. Source material: CD4+ T cells from PBMCs. The sequence came from a woman younger than 45 with major depressive disorder. The CDR3 DNA reads as TGTGCCAGCGGGGGGACTAGCGGGCTTGCGAACACCGGGGAGCTGTTTTTT. Protein product: CASGGTSGLANTGELFF.